Following are 8 T cell receptor beta chains from one sample sequenced in a study of tumor-infiltrating lymphocytes in primary liver carcinoma. Researchers generated TCR beta cDNA from about 530 ng of total RNA, relying on a constant-region primer. Slightly modified ARM-PCR with three nested multiplex PCR rounds yielded TCR beta libraries. Each of the first two PCR rounds ran roughly 9 cycles with TRBV1-TRBV30 forward and C-beta reverse primers. One entry per CDR3 protein, called by TCRdb with MiXCR from the multiplex PCR reads. The repertoire consists of around 120,000 distinct CDR3 sequences, with roughly 70% occurring once and the leading ten covering more than 8%. RNA and DNA were co-extracted from about 20-30 mg of unsorted bulk tissue. Sequenced material: tumor-adjacent normal liver tissue. All receptors derive from a woman aged 60-70 years with primary liver carcinoma and hepatitis B virus infection.

As to this clonotype: The conserved final phenylalanine or tryptophan is absent from the CDR3, which likely points to a read error. This chain joins TRBV6-1 and TRBJ2-3, with 7 bases matching TRBD2. CDR3 length equals 16 residues. The germline V gene has CDR1 MNHNS and CDR2 SASEGT. J lost 2 bases, V lost 8 bases, and 13 bases had no gene match. The CDR3 protein is CASRRGLTPYTDTQYY. CDR3 coding DNA: TGTGCCAGCCGGCGGGGACTAACGCCCTACACAGATACGCAGTATTAT.

As to this clonotype: The junction and the germline gene differ at one end; a read error may be behind it. The genes are TRBV14 and TRBJ2-7, with D possibly matching TRBD2 (6 bases). This CDR3 is 16 amino acids long. Germline assignment: CDR1 SGHDN and CDR2 FVKESK. CDR3 nucleotide sequence: TGTGCCAGGAGCCGAAACGTAAAGCGGGCCCTCTACGAGCAGTACTTC. It specifies CARSRNVKRALYEQYF.

This clonotype was observed a few times. The CDR3 region has the DNA TGCAGTGCTAGTAGCGCTGCAGGAGATACGCAGTATTTT. Encoded protein: CSASSAAGDTQYF. The chain is built from TRBV20-1 and TRBJ2-3; tentative D call: TRBD2 (5 bases). The germline V gene has CDR1 DFQATT and CDR2 SNEGSKA (reference sequence). The ends were cut back, 3 bases at V and 5 bases at J, with 12 bases in the middle. The CDR3 contains 13 residues.

Turning to this clonotype: The junction does not match germline at one end; this may be a read error. The rearrangement uses TRBV5-1 and TRBJ2-1; 8 bases map to TRBD2. The germline V gene encodes CDR1 SGHRS and CDR2 YFSETQ. The CDR3 has 16 residues. The CDR3 DNA is TGTGGCAGCAGCTTGTACGGGACTGGCGGGAGGAATGAGCAGTTCTTC. As protein: CGSSLYGTGGRNEQFF.

Worth noting for this clonotype: At one end the junction does not follow the germline gene, possibly because of a read error. The chain joins TRBV6-5 to TRBJ1-1, with D possibly matching TRBD1 (5 bases). This CDR3 spans 14 amino acids. From germline, CDR1 is MNHEY and CDR2 SVGAGI. This CDR3 is CVSTYGQGVTEAFF. The CDR3 bases are TGTGTCAGCACCTATGGACAAGGGGTAACTGAAGCTTTCTTT.

The rearrangement joins TRBV5-1 to TRBJ2-6; D is uncertain. Per germline, CDR1 SGHRS and CDR2 YFSETQ. This CDR3 has 16 residues. Trimming pared 3 bases from V and 0 bases from J, leaving 10 bases between. This chain's CDR3 is CASSSEASSGANVLTF. For the CDR3, the DNA is TGCGCCAGCAGCTCAGAAGCTAGCTCTGGGGCCAACGTCCTGACTTTC.

On this clonotype: Given a much more abundant clone one base away, this may be a read error. The chain is built from TRBV5-1 and TRBJ1-1; a weak D match, TRBD1 (5 bases). Deletions cut 0 bases from V and 2 bases from J, with 8 bases between. The CDR3 covers 14 residues. Germline lookup yields CDR1 SGHRS and CDR2 YFSETQ. The CDR3 sequence is CASSLGTCNTEAFF. The CDR3 DNA reads TGCGCCAGCAGCTTGGGGACATGTAACACTGAAGCTTTCTTT.

This clonotype was detected many times. The gene calls are TRBV28 and TRBJ1-2; D remains unclear. Germline CDR1 MDHEN, CDR2 SYDVKM. V lost 7 bases and J 8 bases, leaving 11 bases between the germline ends. CDR3 length: 11 residues. This CDR3 is CASTKFRGYTF. The CDR3 nucleotides are TGTGCCAGCACCAAATTTCGGGGCTACACCTTC.